This T cell receptor (beta chain) was captured by sequencing in a study of cytotoxic CD8 clonotypes in ibrutinib-treated CLL. Findings and limits, study-wide: Public clonotypes, rarely seen, contracted or held steady on treatment.

The targeted sequencing depth was 1 in 200,000 to 1 in 1 million T cells. TCRdb's table, derived via immunoSEQ multiplex PCR, lists solely in-frame clones and lacks some. Among roughly 130,000 clones, roughly 90% were seen once, and the ten largest hold 10% to 14%. There are 11 residues in the CDR3. With 6 bases removed from V and 8 bases from J, the gap between germline ends came to 13 bases. CDR1 is DFQATT, CDR2 SNEGSKA, per germline (reference sequence). A remark on this clone: Its specificity is not known.

The receptor was isolated from a human donor with chronic lymphocytic leukemia. This chain connects TRBV20-1 to TRBJ1-2; the D gene is possibly TRBD1 (5 bases). This sample comprised PBMCs, obtained after 12 months of ibrutinib treatment. CDR3 amino acids: CSAPGRYGYTF. CDR3 in DNA: TGCAGTGCCCCAGGGCGTTACGGCTACACCTTC.